This record concerns one TCR beta chain sequence. These data are taken from a study of blood T cell repertoires in COVID-19. The table came from immunoSEQ multiplex PCR; TCRdb's copy has only in-frame clones and leaves some out. The top ten hold about 4.9% of the sample, which has more than 250,000 clones, around 78% seen once. This CDR3 spans 15 amino acids. Trimming took 5 bases from V and 0 from J; bases not matched to a gene: 4. Germline V lookup: CDR1 SGHVS, CDR2 FNYEAQ. The rearrangement uses TRBV7-6 and TRBJ1-5, with 7 bases that match TRBD1. The TCR was taken from a man aged 55-75 years who had recovered from COVID-19. Sequenced input: peripheral blood. CDR3 sequence reads: CASSPTGYSNQPQHF. CDR3 nucleotides: TGTGCCAGCAGCCCGACAGGGTATAGCAATCAGCCCCAGCATTTT.